These 8 T cell receptor beta chains originate from one sample sequenced in a study of PD-1 blockade in classical Hodgkin lymphoma. All patients relapsed after autologous stem cell transplantation, and brentuximab vedotin exposure varied. Clones were read by immunoSEQ multiplex PCR, and TCRdb kept only the in-frame ones, dropping some. The data show 90,000 or so clones, about 93% seen once. This material consisted of peripheral blood mononuclear cells (PBMCs), taken before the second cycle of nivolumab. The receptors here all came from a human donor with classical Hodgkin lymphoma.

The chain uses TRBV21-1 and TRBJ1-2; TRBD1, the D gene given by the table, was not confirmed from the DNA. TRBV21-1 is designated a pseudogene. The CDR3 consists of 18 residues. The chain's CDR3 is CASSKGKLKPDRGDGYTF. DNA of the CDR3: TGTGCCAGCAGCAAAGGAAAGCTAAAGCCGGACAGGGGGGATGGCTACACCTTC.

This chain connects TRBV7-9 to TRBJ2-3; 7 nucleotides agree with TRBD1. The CDR3 is 16 amino acids. Per the germline V gene, CDR1 is SEHNR and CDR2 is FQNEAQ (reference sequence). The ends lost 4 bases at V and 1 base at J; junction bases unmatched: 8. The DNA of the CDR3 is TGTGCCAGCAGCTCCCCTCGACAGGGCGGCACAGATACGCAGTATTTT. Protein product: CASSSPRQGGTDTQYF.

In its sample, this clone was seen once. The V call is TRBV18, the J call TRBJ2-5; D gene uncertain. The germline CDR1 and CDR2 sequences are KGHSH and LQKENI. The ends were cut back, 0 bases at V and 4 bases at J, with 15 bases in the middle. CDR3 length equals 16 residues. The CDR3 here is CASSPPPSRGPETQYF. In DNA, the CDR3 is TGTGCCAGCTCACCACCGCCTTCAAGAGGACCAGAGACCCAGTACTTC. Looking up the rest from reference TRBV18 and TRBJ2-5 gives the full variable domain: NAGVMQNPRHLVRRRGQEARLRCSPMKGHSHVYWYRQLPEEGLKFMVYLQKENIIDESGMPKERFSAEFPKEGPSILRIQQVVRGDSAAYFCASSPPPSRGPETQYFGPGTRLLVL.

The rearrangement uses TRBV10-3 and TRBJ2-7; 9 positions match TRBD1. Trimming removed 2 bases from V and 3 bases from J; junction bases left unmatched: 2. The CDR3 spans 14 residues. The V gene's germline CDR1 is ENHRY and CDR2 SYGVKD. This CDR3 reads CAISEGQGSYEQYF. CDR3 coding DNA: TGTGCCATCAGTGAGGGACAGGGGAGCTACGAGCAGTACTTC.

The V and J genes are TRBV7-8 and TRBJ2-1, with 8 bases matching TRBD2. The trim removed 5 bases at V and 0 bases at J, leaving 3 bases unmatched. The CDR3 has 15 amino acids. CDR1 and CDR2 (germline): SGHVS, FQNEAQ. In nucleotides, the CDR3 is TGTGCCAGCAGCGAGCTAGCGGGCTCCTACAATGAGCAGTTCTTC. Translation gives CASSELAGSYNEQFF. Combining the CDR3 with reference TRBV7-8 and TRBJ2-1 gives the whole variable domain GAGVSQSPRYKVAKRGQDVALRCDPISGHVSLFWYQQALGQGPEFLTYFQNEAQLDKSGLPSDRFFAERPEGSVSTLKIQRTQQEDSAVYLCASSELAGSYNEQFFGPGTRLTVL.

The CDR3 DNA reads TGCGCCAGCAGCTTGGAAGCCGGTAATATAAGGACCATATATTTT. Residues: CASSLEAGNIRTIYF. The chain has TRBV5-1 and TRBJ1-3; D remains ambiguous. The CDR3 has 15 residues. Trimming removed 0 bases from V and 10 bases from J, with 17 bases in between. Looked up from germline, CDR1 is SGHRS and CDR2 is YFSETQ.

This rearrangement joins TRBV30 to TRBJ2-5, with no clear D. This CDR3 has 10 residues. Trimming removed 3 bases at V and 3 bases at J, with 2 bases between. Germline-derived CDR1 and CDR2 are GTSNPN and SVGIG (reference sequence). The CDR3 nucleotides are TGTGCCTGGAGCGAAGAGACCCAGTACTTC. Its translation: CAWSEETQYF.

This sequence joins TRBV11-2 and TRBJ2-6; D is ambiguous. The CDR3 sequence is 16 residues long. Trimming pared 5 bases from V and 1 base from J, leaving 12 bases between. CDR1 is SGHAT and CDR2 is FQNNGV in the germline V gene. CDR3 sequence reads: CASSENPHSGANVLTF. CDR3 nucleotide sequence: TGTGCCAGCAGCGAAAACCCCCATTCTGGGGCCAACGTCCTGACTTTC. Full variable domain (missing parts from reference TRBV11-2 and TRBJ2-6): EAGVAQSPRYKIIEKRQSVAFWCNPISGHATLYWYQQILGQGPKLLIQFQNNGVVDDSQLPKDRFSAERLKGVDSTLKIQPAKLEDSAVYLCASSENPHSGANVLTFGAGSRLTVL.